The subject of this entry is one T cell receptor beta chain. The record originates from a study of tumor-infiltrating lymphocytes in primary liver carcinoma. Study at large: The study included patients who were men and women aged 30 to 69 years.

Total RNA (about 500 ng) served as template for TCR beta cDNA synthesis primed by a constant-region primer. Slightly modified ARM-PCR served as the procedure for the TCR beta libraries. These libraries came from three rounds of nested multiplex PCR. The opening two PCR rounds, nine to eleven cycles each, paired TRBV1-TRBV30 forward primers with a C-beta reverse primer. MiXCR, applied by TCRdb to the multiplex PCR reads, yields one record per CDR3 protein. Of about 320,000 distinct CDR3 sequences in the sample, roughly three fifths were seen once. Alongside blood RNA obtained from unsorted whole blood, germline DNA was also extracted. Trimming cost V 5 bases and J 0 bases, with 14 bases left between them. The CDR3 runs 17 residues.

Material for sequencing was peripheral blood. The rearrangement uses TRBV12-3 or TRBV12-4 and TRBJ2-6; D possibly matches TRBD1 or TRBD2 (5 bases each). This clonotype originated in a woman aged 25 to 39 with primary liver carcinoma and hepatitis B virus infection. Here the CDR3 DNA reads TGTGCCAGCAGTGAGATGGGACCGTACTCTGGGGCCAACGTCCTGACTTTC. Translated: CASSEMGPYSGANVLTF.